Presented here are 30 T cell receptor beta chains from one specimen sequenced in a study of cytomegalovirus exposure and HLA in healthy donors. 60 Vbeta and 13 Jbeta primers were used in PCR. TCRdb's table, derived via immunoSEQ multiplex PCR, lists solely in-frame clones and lacks some. Of about 190,000 clones listed, roughly 81% are singletons. The sequenced sample consisted of PBMCs. These TCRs come from a woman between 25 and 40 years old in good health and CMV-seropositive.

This chain uses TRBV6-5 with TRBJ2-3; tentatively, D is TRBD2 (6 bases). This CDR3 spans 13 amino acids. Germline assignment: CDR1 MNHEY and CDR2 SVGAGI. V was cut by 5 bases and J by 7 bases, with 13 bases left in between. The CDR3 DNA reads TGTGCCAGCAGTCTTCGGAGGGGAAATACGCAGTATTTT. This encodes CASSLRRGNTQYF.

The chain couples TRBV27 to TRBJ1-1, with D tentatively TRBD1 (5 bases). V was pared by 5 bases and J by 2 bases, with 24 bases between. In germline, CDR1 is MNHEY, CDR2 SMNVEV (reference sequence). The CDR3 sequence is 18 residues long. CDR3 loop: CASSLSPGGTTVNTEAFF. The CDR3, as DNA: TGTGCCAGCAGTCTCTCCCCGGGAGGGACGACGGTTAACACTGAAGCTTTCTTT.

The rearrangement joins TRBV30 to TRBJ2-3, with TRBD1 identical over 12 bases. Unmatched junction bases numbered 3, after V lost 4 bases and J lost 7 bases. The length of the CDR3 is 13 residues. Germline loops: CDR1 GTSNPN, CDR2 SVGIG (reference sequence). The CDR3 region is CAWKGQGAYTQYF. For the CDR3, the DNA is TGTGCCTGGAAGGGACAGGGGGCATATACGCAGTATTTT.

The chain combines TRBV6-5 with TRBJ1-2, with 7 nucleotides matching TRBD1. Losses at the gene ends were 0 bases for V and 8 bases for J; bases not matched to a gene: 6. Germline CDR1 MNHEY, CDR2 SVGAGI. The CDR3 consists of 14 residues. CDR3 coding DNA: TGTGCCAGCAGTTACTCTCGACAGGGATCGGGCTACACCTTC. Its translation: CASSYSRQGSGYTF.

The chain uses TRBV19 and TRBJ2-1; 10 bases agree with TRBD2. This CDR3 has 17 amino acids. Losses at the gene ends were 3 bases for V and 7 bases for J; bases not matched to a gene: 12. The germline V gene encodes CDR1 LNHDA and CDR2 SQIVND (reference sequence). The CDR3: CASSIGSASGSKNEQFF. The CDR3 DNA is TGTGCCAGTAGTATCGGATCCGCTAGCGGGAGCAAAAATGAGCAGTTCTTC. Looking up the rest from reference TRBV19 and TRBJ2-1 gives the full variable domain: DGGITQSPKYLFRKEGQNVTLSCEQNLNHDAMYWYRQDPGQGLRLIYYSQIVNDFQKGDIAEGYSVSREKKESFPLTVTSAQKNPTAFYLCASSIGSASGSKNEQFFGPGTRLTVL.

The chain employs TRBV2 and TRBJ2-2; possibly TRBD1 for D (7 bases). The CDR3 length is 15 residues. Looked up from germline, CDR1 is SNHLY and CDR2 is FYNNEI. The V end was cut by 10 bases, the J end by 1 base, with 16 bases between. The chain's CDR3 is CATAPQGGNTGELFF. Written as DNA, the CDR3 is TGTGCCACTGCCCCCCAGGGGGGGAACACCGGGGAGCTGTTTTTT.

This rearrangement joins TRBV7-3 to TRBJ2-3, with a weak D call TRBD2 (5 bases). CDR3 length equals 14 residues. Trimming left V 1 base short and J 1 base short, with 6 bases between. CDR1 SGHTA and CDR2 FQGTGA come from the germline V gene. The CDR3 reads CASSLSSGTDTQYF. CDR3 nucleotides: TGTGCCAGCAGCTTAAGTAGCGGCACAGATACGCAGTATTTT.

This sequence joins TRBV5-1 and TRBJ2-3, with no clear D. The CDR3 consists of 14 residues. CDR1 SGHRS and CDR2 YFSETQ come from the germline V gene. V gave up 6 bases and J gave up 0 bases, with 11 bases separating them. The DNA for the CDR3 is TGCGCCAGCACCCGTGGCGGTAGCACAGATACGCAGTATTTT. Translating it yields CASTRGGSTDTQYF.

This chain joins TRBV2 and TRBJ1-2; 7 bases agree with TRBD1. The germline V gene encodes CDR1 SNHLY and CDR2 FYNNEI. V gave up 8 bases and J gave up 8 bases; unmatched junction bases: 17. The length of the CDR3 is 15 residues. The CDR3 region is CASSWPTGFRGGYTF. The CDR3 DNA is TGTGCCAGCTCCTGGCCGACAGGGTTTAGGGGCGGCTACACCTTC.

The chain is built from TRBV18 and TRBJ2-5, with D possibly being TRBD1 (6 bases). The CDR3 covers 14 residues. Looked up from germline, CDR1 is KGHSH and CDR2 is LQKENI. V was cut by 4 bases and J by 5 bases, with 14 bases left in between. The CDR3 DNA reads as TGTGCCAGCTCACAGGGACAATCCCCGGAGACCCAGTACTTC. It codes for CASSQGQSPETQYF.

V gene TRBV5-1 combines with J gene TRBJ2-2; D perhaps matches TRBD1 (6 bases). Germline V CDR1 and CDR2: SGHRS, YFSETQ. This CDR3 comprises 15 residues. V lost 4 bases and J 3 bases, leaving 13 bases between the germline ends. The CDR3 is CASSADSSYTGELFF. CDR3 DNA: TGCGCCAGCAGCGCGGACAGTTCTTACACCGGGGAGCTGTTTTTT. The entire variable domain, with the rest obtained from reference TRBV5-1 and TRBJ2-2, is as follows: KAGVTQTPRYLIKTRGQQVTLSCSPISGHRSVSWYQQTPGQGLQFLFEYFSETQRNKGNFPGRFSGRQFSNSRSEMNVSTLELGDSALYLCASSADSSYTGELFFGEGSRLTVL.

This chain links TRBV27 with TRBJ2-7; 12 bases agree with TRBD2. The CDR3 has 17 residues. Germline lookup yields CDR1 MNHEY and CDR2 SMNVEV (reference sequence). With 5 bases clipped from V and 2 bases from J, the junction kept 10 bases outside the gene matches. The CDR3 nucleotides are TGTGCCAGCAGTGATTCCTGGACTAGCGGGAATACCTACGAGCAGTACTTC. Its protein product is CASSDSWTSGNTYEQYF.

This chain joins TRBV19 and TRBJ2-7; D is perhaps TRBD2 (7 bases). Germline loops: CDR1 LNHDA, CDR2 SQIVND (reference sequence). CDR3 length: 15 amino acids. Trimming removed 5 bases at V and 5 bases at J, with 19 bases between. CDR3 coding DNA: TGTGCCAGTAGTGCCCCAGGGGCGGGGGAACACGAGCAGTACTTC. Its translation is CASSAPGAGEHEQYF.

The gene calls are TRBV7-9 and TRBJ2-2; D remains unclear. Trimming removed 3 bases from V and 2 bases from J, with 7 bases in between. Germline-derived CDR1 and CDR2 are SEHNR and FQNEAQ (reference sequence). CDR3 length: 14 amino acids. DNA for the CDR3: TGTGCCAGCAGCTTGAAACTTAACACCGGGGAGCTGTTTTTT. This encodes CASSLKLNTGELFF.

This clone has a handful of counts. The chain carries TRBV10-1 and TRBJ1-5; 10 nucleotides agree with TRBD1. Looked up from germline, CDR1 is WNHNN and CDR2 is SYGVQD (reference sequence). V shed 3 bases and J 5 bases; nucleotides not matched to a gene: 10. The CDR3 runs to 17 residues. The CDR3 nucleotides read TGCGCCAGCAGTGACCCCACAGACAGGGGGCGGGATCAGCCCCAGCATTTT. Translation: CASSDPTDRGRDQPQHF.

The chain recombines TRBV19 with TRBJ1-5; TRBD1 might be the D (6 bases). Per the germline V gene, CDR1 is LNHDA and CDR2 is SQIVND (reference sequence). CDR3 length equals 16 residues. V was clipped by 6 bases and J by 6 bases, with 21 bases between them. The CDR3 nucleotides are TGTGCCAGTAGCCCAGGGAAGGGAGGGGGGGCTCAGCCCCAGCATTTT. Protein: CASSPGKGGGAQPQHF.

This chain uses TRBV28 with TRBJ1-1, with D unclear. There are 14 residues in the CDR3. Germline assignment: CDR1 MDHEN and CDR2 SYDVKM. Deletions cut 6 bases from V and 5 bases from J, with 16 bases between. CDR3 amino acids: CASSPVPGRTEAFF. The CDR3 DNA sequence: TGTGCCAGCAGCCCCGTACCGGGGAGAACTGAAGCTTTCTTT.

This clone has only one observation. The V gene is TRBV2, the J gene TRBJ2-1, with 11 bases identical to TRBD2. Germline assignment: CDR1 SNHLY and CDR2 FYNNEI. With V trimmed by 7 bases and J by 3 bases, 5 bases remained unmatched. This CDR3 region has 15 residues. CDR3 nucleotides: TGTGCCAGCACCGCCGGACTAGCGGGCTACAATGAGCAGTTCTTC. The encoded protein is CASTAGLAGYNEQFF.

This clone has just a few counts. The V and J genes are TRBV5-1 and TRBJ2-1; 7 nucleotides match TRBD1. After removal of 0 bases from V and 4 bases from J, the junction contained 10 bases not matched to a gene. The germline gives CDR1 SGHRS, CDR2 YFSETQ. This CDR3 contains 17 residues. The CDR3 DNA is TGCGCCAGCAGCTTGGGGACAGGAGCTCTCAGGTACAATGAGCAGTTCTTC. Translation gives CASSLGTGALRYNEQFF.

This clone was detected a few times. The chain carries TRBV14 and TRBJ2-4; perhaps TRBD2 as D (6 bases). The V gene's germline CDR1 is SGHDN and CDR2 FVKESK. Trimming took 3 bases from V and 0 from J, leaving 9 bases between them. The CDR3 length is 15 residues. CDR3: CASSQGGIAKNIQYF. The CDR3 DNA reads as TGTGCCAGCAGCCAGGGAGGTATAGCCAAAAACATTCAGTACTTC. Full variable domain (remainder filled in from reference TRBV14 and TRBJ2-4): EAGVTQFPSHSVIEKGQTVTLRCDPISGHDNLYWYRRVMGKEIKFLLHFVKESKQDESGMPNNRFLAERTGGTYSTLKVQPAELEDSGVYFCASSQGGIAKNIQYFGAGTRLSVL.

The chain couples TRBV2 to TRBJ1-2; 9 nucleotides match TRBD1. The length of the CDR3 is 13 residues. The V gene end was trimmed by 6 bases and the J gene end by 12 bases; junction bases not matched to a gene: 11. Germline V gene sequence: CDR1 SNHLY, CDR2 FYNNEI. The DNA for the CDR3 is TGTGCCAGCAGCCGGGGACAGGGACGCGGCCACACCTTC. Amino acids: CASSRGQGRGHTF.

This clone was detected only a few times. J is TRBJ2-7 and V is TRBV5-6, with D hard to call. CDR3 length: 15 amino acids. Germline CDR1 reads SGHDT; CDR2 reads YYEEEE. Between the trimmed V and J ends, which lost 4 bases and 0 bases, there was a span of 14 bases. The DNA for the CDR3 is TGTGCCAGCAGCCTTCCACCTTCGAGCTCCTACGAGCAGTACTTC. As protein: CASSLPPSSSYEQYF.

In this sample, this clone turned up a few times. This CDR3 is CASLGQGLSELSGANVLTF. The CDR3 coding sequence is TGTGCCAGCCTGGGACAGGGTCTTTCTGAACTCTCTGGGGCCAACGTCCTGACTTTC. V is TRBV11-1 and J is TRBJ2-6; 9 bases are shared with TRBD1. The CDR3 has 19 residues. The germline V gene has CDR1 SGHAT and CDR2 FQDESV (reference sequence). The ends lost 8 bases at V and 0 bases at J; junction bases unmatched: 14.

The chain has TRBV9 and TRBJ2-1; the D gene is possibly TRBD2 (6 bases). The CDR3 runs to 16 residues. With 3 bases removed from V and 3 bases from J, the gap between germline ends came to 16 bases. CDR1 SGDLS and CDR2 YYNGEE come from the germline V gene. The CDR3 coding sequence is TGTGCCAGCAGCGCGGGGGACCTACCAATCTACAATGAGCAGTTCTTC. Its protein is CASSAGDLPIYNEQFF. The variable domain in full, completed from reference TRBV9 and TRBJ2-1, reads DSGVTQTPKHLITATGQRVTLRCSPRSGDLSVYWYQQSLDQGLQFLIQYYNGEERAKGNILERFSAQQFPDLHSELNLSSLELGDSALYFCASSAGDLPIYNEQFFGPGTRLTVL.

As concerns this clone: In the same sample, other DNA sequences code for this CDR3. The V and J genes are TRBV9 and TRBJ2-3; perhaps TRBD2 as D (7 bases). There are 15 residues in the CDR3. The germline gives CDR1 SGDLS, CDR2 YYNGEE. Trimming removed 3 bases at V and 2 bases at J, with 13 bases between. The CDR3 loop is CASSAGGASTDTQYF. Written as DNA, the CDR3 is TGTGCCAGCAGCGCTGGGGGGGCCTCCACAGATACGCAGTATTTT.

V and J are TRBV5-1 and TRBJ1-6, with a possible D match to TRBD1 (5 bases). Per germline, CDR1 SGHRS and CDR2 YFSETQ. This CDR3 is 14 amino acids long. With 0 bases removed from V and 8 bases from J, the gap between germline ends came to 9 bases. As DNA, the CDR3 is TGCGCCAGCAGCTTGGAGGGGAGGGATTCACCCCTCCACTTT. This translates into CASSLEGRDSPLHF. The full variable domain, rest sourced from reference TRBV5-1 and TRBJ1-6, is KAGVTQTPRYLIKTRGQQVTLSCSPISGHRSVSWYQQTPGQGLQFLFEYFSETQRNKGNFPGRFSGRQFSNSRSEMNVSTLELGDSALYLCASSLEGRDSPLHFGNGTRLTVT.

About this clone itself: One end of the junction is discordant with germline, which a read error may explain. The CDR3 protein is CSSSEENTEAFF. The CDR3 DNA is TGTTCCAGCAGTGAGGAGAACACTGAAGCTTTCTTT. V gene TRBV7-9 combines with J gene TRBJ1-1; D not certain. Germline loops: CDR1 SEHNR, CDR2 FQNEAQ (reference sequence). CDR3 length: 12 amino acids.

The chain uses TRBV29-1 and TRBJ1-1; maybe TRBD1 (5 bases). Germline V gene data show CDR1 as SQVTM and CDR2 as ANQGSEA. The CDR3 runs 12 residues. Deletions cut 6 bases from V and 6 bases from J, with 14 bases between. CDR3 residues: CSVGPGAAEAFF. In DNA, the CDR3 is TGCAGCGTGGGGCCGGGCGCCGCTGAAGCTTTCTTT.

This chain links TRBV27 with TRBJ1-4; D might be TRBD1 (6 bases). CDR3 length: 11 residues. CDR1 and CDR2 from the germline V gene are MNHEY and SMNVEV (reference sequence). CDR3 amino acids: CPLPGDEKLFF. DNA for the CDR3: TGTCCCCTACCAGGGGATGAAAAACTGTTTTTT.

This clone showed up just a few times. The chain joins TRBV10-3 to TRBJ1-6, with unresolved D. This CDR3 is 14 amino acids long. CDR1 is ENHRY and CDR2 is SYGVKD in the germline V gene. The V gene lost 10 bases and the J gene lost 7 bases, with 17 bases spanning the gap. The CDR3 spells CATGGLSGNSPLHF. DNA for the CDR3: TGTGCCACCGGCGGACTTTCGGGAAATTCACCCCTCCACTTT.